There are many counts of the clone carrying this T cell receptor (beta chain). As yet, its antigen is unknown. The source of the sample is a study of T cells in Graves' hyperthyroidism and ophthalmopathy. The V and J ends lost 9 bases and 0 bases respectively, with 8 bases between them. Germline V lookup: CDR1 SNHLY, CDR2 FYNNEI. This CDR3 comprises 12 residues. The source material, RNA transcripts, was used to amplify TCR beta CDR3 regions. The HTBI primer set was used in a first-round RT-PCR of the TCR CDR3. Each CDR3 protein is one row after TCRdb ran MiXCR on the multiplex PCR reads. The data contain about 600,000 distinct CDR3 sequences, more than 15% of them singletons. Study-level findings and limits: Through a model of 13 V-J features, ophthalmopathy was separated from stable hyperthyroidism.

Patients showing uncontrolled infection, other autoimmune disease, pregnancy or lactation were ineligible. J is TRBJ1-1 and V is TRBV2; TRBD1 might be the D (5 bases). The sample was blood. The source of this sequence is a woman aged 35 to 49 with Graves' ophthalmopathy. CDR3 amino acids: CASRRVNTEAFF. The CDR3 coding sequence is TGTGCCAGTCGCAGGGTGAACACTGAAGCTTTCTTT.